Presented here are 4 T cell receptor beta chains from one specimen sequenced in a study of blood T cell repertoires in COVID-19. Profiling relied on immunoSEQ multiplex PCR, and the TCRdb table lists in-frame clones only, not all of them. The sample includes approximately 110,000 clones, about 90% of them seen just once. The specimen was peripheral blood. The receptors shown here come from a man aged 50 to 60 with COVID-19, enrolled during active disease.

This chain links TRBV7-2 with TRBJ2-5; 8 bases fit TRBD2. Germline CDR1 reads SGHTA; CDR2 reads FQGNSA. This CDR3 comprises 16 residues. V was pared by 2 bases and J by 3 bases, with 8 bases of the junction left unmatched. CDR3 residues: CASSLPVGRAEETQYF. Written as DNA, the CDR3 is TGTGCCAGCAGCTTACCCGTCGGGAGGGCAGAAGAGACCCAGTACTTC.

CDR3 sequence: CASSDFDRANEKLFF. In DNA form, the CDR3 reads TGTGCCAGCAGTGATTTTGACAGGGCAAATGAAAAACTGTTTTTT. This chain connects TRBV25-1 to TRBJ1-4; 7 bases agree with TRBD1. The ends lost 3 bases at V and 5 bases at J; junction bases unmatched: 6. Germline CDR1 MGHDK, CDR2 SYGVNS. The CDR3 has 15 amino acids.

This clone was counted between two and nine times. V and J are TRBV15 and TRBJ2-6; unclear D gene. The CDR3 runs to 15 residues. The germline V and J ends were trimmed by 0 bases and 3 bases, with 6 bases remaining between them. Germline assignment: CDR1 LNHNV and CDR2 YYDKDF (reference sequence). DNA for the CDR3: TGTGCCACCAGCAGAGATCTAGGTGGGGCCAACGTCCTGACTTTC. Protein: CATSRDLGGANVLTF.

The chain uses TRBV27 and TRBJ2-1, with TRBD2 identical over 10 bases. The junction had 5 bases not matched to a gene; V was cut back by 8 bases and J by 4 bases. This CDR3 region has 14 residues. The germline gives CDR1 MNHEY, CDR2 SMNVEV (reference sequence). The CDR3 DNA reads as TGTGCCAGCTCTAGCGGGAGTCGATACAATGAGCAGTTCTTC. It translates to CASSSGSRYNEQFF.